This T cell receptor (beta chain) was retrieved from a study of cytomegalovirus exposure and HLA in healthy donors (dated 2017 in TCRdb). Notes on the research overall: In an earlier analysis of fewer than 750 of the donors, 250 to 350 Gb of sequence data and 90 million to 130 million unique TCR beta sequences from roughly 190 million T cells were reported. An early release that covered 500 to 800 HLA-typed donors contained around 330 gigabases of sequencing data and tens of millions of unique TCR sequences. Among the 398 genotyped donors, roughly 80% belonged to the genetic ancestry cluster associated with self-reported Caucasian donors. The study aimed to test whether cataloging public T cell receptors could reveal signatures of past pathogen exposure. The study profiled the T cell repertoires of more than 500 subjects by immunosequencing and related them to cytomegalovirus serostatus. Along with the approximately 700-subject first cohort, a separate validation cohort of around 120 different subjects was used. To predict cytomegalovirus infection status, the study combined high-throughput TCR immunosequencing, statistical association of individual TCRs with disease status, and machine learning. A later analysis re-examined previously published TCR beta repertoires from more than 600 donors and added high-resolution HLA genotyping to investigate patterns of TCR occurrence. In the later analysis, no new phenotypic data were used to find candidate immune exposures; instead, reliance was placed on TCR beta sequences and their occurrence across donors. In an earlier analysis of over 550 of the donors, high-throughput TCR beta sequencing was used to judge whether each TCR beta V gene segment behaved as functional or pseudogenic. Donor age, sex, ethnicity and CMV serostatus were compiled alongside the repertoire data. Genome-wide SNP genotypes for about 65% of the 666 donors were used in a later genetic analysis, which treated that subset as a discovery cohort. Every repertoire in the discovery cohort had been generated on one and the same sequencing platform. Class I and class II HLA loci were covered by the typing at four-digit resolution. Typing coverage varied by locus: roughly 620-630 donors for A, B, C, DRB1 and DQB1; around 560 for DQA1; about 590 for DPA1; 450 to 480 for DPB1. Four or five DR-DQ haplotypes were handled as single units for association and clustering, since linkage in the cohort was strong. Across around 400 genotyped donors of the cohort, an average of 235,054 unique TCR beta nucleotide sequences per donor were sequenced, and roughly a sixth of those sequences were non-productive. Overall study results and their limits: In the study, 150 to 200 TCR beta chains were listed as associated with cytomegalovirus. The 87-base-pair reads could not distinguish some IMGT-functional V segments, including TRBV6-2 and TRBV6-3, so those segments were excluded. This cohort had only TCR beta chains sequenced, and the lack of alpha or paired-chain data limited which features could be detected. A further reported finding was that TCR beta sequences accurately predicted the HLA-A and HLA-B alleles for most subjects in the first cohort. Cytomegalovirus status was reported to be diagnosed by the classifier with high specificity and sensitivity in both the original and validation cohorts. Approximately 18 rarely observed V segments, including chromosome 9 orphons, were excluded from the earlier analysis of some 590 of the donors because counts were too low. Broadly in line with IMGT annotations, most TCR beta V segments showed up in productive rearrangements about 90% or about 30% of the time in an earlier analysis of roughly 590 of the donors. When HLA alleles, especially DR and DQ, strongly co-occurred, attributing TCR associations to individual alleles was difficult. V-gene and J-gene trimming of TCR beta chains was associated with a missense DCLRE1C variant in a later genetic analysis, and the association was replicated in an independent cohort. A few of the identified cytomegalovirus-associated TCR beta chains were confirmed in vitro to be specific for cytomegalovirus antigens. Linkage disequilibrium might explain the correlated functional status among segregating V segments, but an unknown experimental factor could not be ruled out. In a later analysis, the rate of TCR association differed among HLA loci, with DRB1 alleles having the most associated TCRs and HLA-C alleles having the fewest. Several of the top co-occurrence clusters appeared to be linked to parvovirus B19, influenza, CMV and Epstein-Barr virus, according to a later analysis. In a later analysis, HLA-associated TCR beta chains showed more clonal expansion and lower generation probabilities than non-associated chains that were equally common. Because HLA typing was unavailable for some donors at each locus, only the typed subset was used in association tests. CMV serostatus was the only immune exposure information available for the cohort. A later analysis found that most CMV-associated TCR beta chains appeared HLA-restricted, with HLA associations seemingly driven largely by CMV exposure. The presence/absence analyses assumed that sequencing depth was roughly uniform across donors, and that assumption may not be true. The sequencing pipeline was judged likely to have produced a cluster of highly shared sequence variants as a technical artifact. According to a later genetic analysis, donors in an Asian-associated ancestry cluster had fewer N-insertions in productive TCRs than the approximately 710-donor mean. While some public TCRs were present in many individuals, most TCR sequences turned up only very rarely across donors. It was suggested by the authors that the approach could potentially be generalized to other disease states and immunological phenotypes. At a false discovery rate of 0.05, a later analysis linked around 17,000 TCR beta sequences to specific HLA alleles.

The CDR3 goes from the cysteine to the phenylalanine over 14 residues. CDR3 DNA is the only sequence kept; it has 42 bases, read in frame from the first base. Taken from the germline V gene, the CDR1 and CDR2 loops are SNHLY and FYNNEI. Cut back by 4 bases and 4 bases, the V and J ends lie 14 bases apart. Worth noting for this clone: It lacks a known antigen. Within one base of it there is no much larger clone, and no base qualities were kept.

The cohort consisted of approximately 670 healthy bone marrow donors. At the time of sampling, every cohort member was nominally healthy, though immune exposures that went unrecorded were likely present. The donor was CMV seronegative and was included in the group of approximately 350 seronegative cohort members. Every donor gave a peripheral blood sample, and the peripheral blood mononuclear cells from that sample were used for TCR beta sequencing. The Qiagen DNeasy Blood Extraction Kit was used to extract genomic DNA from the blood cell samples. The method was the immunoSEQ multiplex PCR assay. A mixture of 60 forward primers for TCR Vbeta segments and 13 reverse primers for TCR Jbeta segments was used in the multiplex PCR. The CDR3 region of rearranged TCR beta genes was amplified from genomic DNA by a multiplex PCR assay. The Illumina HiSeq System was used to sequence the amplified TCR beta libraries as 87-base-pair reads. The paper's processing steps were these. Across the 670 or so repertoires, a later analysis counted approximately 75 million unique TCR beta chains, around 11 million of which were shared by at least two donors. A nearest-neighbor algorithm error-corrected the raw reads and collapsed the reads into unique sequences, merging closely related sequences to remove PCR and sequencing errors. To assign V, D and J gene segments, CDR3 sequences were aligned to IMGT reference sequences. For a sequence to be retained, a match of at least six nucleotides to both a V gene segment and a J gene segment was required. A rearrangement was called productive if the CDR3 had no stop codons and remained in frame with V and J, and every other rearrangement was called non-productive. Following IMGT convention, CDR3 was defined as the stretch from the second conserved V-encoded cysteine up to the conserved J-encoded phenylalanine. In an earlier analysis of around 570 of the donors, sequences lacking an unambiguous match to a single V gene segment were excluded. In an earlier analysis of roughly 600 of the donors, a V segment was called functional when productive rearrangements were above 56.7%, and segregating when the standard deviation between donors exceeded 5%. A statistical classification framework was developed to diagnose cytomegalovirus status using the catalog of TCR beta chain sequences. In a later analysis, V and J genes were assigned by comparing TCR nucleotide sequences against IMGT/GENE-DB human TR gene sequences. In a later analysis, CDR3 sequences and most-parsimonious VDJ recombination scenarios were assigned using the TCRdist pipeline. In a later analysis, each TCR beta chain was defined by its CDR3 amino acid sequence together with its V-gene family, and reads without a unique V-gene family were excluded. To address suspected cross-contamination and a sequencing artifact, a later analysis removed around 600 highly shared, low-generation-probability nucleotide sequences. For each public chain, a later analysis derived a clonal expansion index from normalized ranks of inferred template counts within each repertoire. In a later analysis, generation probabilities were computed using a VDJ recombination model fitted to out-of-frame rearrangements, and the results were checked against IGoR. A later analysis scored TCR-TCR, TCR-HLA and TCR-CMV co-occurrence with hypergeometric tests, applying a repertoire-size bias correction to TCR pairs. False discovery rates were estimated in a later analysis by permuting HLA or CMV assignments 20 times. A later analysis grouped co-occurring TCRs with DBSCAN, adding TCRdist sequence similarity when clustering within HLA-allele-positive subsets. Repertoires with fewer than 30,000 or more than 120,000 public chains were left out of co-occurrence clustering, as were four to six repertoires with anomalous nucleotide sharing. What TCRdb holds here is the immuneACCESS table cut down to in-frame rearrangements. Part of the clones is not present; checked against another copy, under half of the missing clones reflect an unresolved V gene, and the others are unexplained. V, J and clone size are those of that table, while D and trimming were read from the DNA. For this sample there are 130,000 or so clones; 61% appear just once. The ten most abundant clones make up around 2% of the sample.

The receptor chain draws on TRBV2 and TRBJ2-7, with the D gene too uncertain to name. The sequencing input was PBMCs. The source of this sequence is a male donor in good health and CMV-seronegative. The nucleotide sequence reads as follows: TGTGCCAGCAGTGCCGAGCGTTGGAATTACGAGCAGTACTTC. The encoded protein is CASSAERWNYEQYF. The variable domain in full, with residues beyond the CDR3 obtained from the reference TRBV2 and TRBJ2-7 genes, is EPEVTQTPSHQVTQMGQEVILRCVPISNHLYFYWYRQILGQKVEFLVSFYNNEISEKSEIFDDQFSVERPDGSNFTLKIRSTKLEDSAMYFCASSAERWNYEQYFGPGTRLTVT.